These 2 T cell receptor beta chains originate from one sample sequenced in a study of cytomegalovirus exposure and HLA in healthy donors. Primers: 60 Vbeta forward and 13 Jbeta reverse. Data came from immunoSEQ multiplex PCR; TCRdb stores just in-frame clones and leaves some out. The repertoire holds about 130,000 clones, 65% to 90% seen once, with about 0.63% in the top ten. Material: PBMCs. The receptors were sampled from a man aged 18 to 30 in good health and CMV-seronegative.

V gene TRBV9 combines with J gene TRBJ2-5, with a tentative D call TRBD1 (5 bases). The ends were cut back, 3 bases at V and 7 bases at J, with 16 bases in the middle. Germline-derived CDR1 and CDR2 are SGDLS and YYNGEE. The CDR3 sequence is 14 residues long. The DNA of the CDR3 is TGTGCCAGCAGCGACGGTAGGACATCAGGGACCCAGTACTTC. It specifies CASSDGRTSGTQYF.

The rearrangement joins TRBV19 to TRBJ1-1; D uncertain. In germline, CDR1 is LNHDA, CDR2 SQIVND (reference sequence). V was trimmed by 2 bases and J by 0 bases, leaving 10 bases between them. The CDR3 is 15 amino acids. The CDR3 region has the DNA TGTGCCAGTAGTATACCCCGAACTATGAACACTGAAGCTTTCTTT. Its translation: CASSIPRTMNTEAFF.